The entry below describes one T cell receptor (beta chain). What it binds is unknown. The junction differs from germline at one of its ends, possibly a read error. Breast cancer patients provided tissue from their axillary draining lymph nodes. The data originate from a study of breast tumors, draining lymph nodes, adjacent tissues. Whole-study results and caveats: Most tumor T cells seemingly derive from lymph node, then expand in tumor. Luminal-like breast cancer showed significantly greater tumor-nontumor repertoire similarity than basal-like breast cancer did. That most tumor T cells come from lymph nodes remained unproven. Compared with lymph nodes, tumors were less diverse; compared with nontumor tissue, more.

TCRdb reprocessed the multiplex PCR reads via MiXCR and lists one record per CDR3 protein. The sample carries around 130,000 distinct CDR3 sequences, less than 20% recorded once. The TCR originated in a female donor with breast cancer. Some clones in this sample may be carry-over from other donors' samples. Sequencing input: axillary lymph node tissue.

The CDR3 DNA is TGTGCCAGCAGTTCGATAGCTGAGCGGTTCTTC. It translates to CASSSIAERFF. This chain connects TRBV12-3 or TRBV12-4 to TRBJ2-1, with D hard to call. The CDR3 is 11 amino acids.